These T cell receptor beta chains were read from a single sample in a study of blood T cell repertoires in COVID-19. Profiling relied on immunoSEQ multiplex PCR, and the TCRdb table lists in-frame clones only, not all of them. The table has some 160,000 clones, about four fifths seen once. What was sequenced was PBMCs or T cells enriched from blood (not recorded which). The receptors were gathered from a woman aged 55-69 years who had recovered from COVID-19. CDR3s include the opening cysteine and the closing phenylalanine or tryptophan. Not every row has a clone size; where given, it reads once, few, many or a size class.

clone_size,v_call,j_call,cdr3_aa
NA,TRBV27,TRBJ1-1,CASSVDSWNTEAFF
NA,TRBV27,TRBJ2-1,CASSFQGAQQFF
NA,TRBV15,TRBJ1-5,CATGRDRGLYQPQHF
NA,TRBV9,TRBJ2-2,CASSVTGTPGELFF
NA,TRBV11-2,TRBJ1-2,CASSLEKGARTVSYTF
NA,TRBV11-2,TRBJ2-4,CASSGGTSGALAKNIQYF
NA,TRBV7-9,TRBJ1-1,CASGQGAVLEAFF
NA,TRBV7-2,TRBJ1-2,CASSLLQGRGGYTF
NA,TRBV12-3/TRBV12-4,TRBJ1-2,CASSFADGYTF
NA,TRBV4-1,TRBJ2-7,CASSQGTPGQGTYEQYF
NA,TRBV19,TRBJ1-2,CASSPLDRDAYGYTF
NA,TRBV21-1,TRBJ2-6,CASSKRSGGPSGANVLTF
NA,TRBV3-1/TRBV3-2,TRBJ1-2,CASSQEGRIYGYTF
NA,TRBV4-2,TRBJ1-2,CASSQGAGTGYGYTF
NA,TRBV27,TRBJ2-7,CASRDYGSYEQYF
NA,TRBV21-1,TRBJ1-6,CASSDYLAYHF
NA,TRBV7-2,TRBJ2-7,CASSLVVYEQYF
NA,TRBV5-4,TRBJ2-3,CASSPPGLEADTQYF
NA,TRBV6-5,TRBJ1-4,CASRPTGVEKLFF
few,TRBV5-1,TRBJ1-1,CASSLGTGGTEAFF
NA,TRBV5-1,TRBJ1-6,CASSLGAGAEGSPLHF
NA,TRBV11-2,TRBJ1-1,CASSHFSGDTEAFF
NA,TRBV27,TRBJ1-2,CASSSGNTNYGYTF
few,TRBV14,TRBJ1-2,CASSHTDRLYGYTF
NA,TRBV6-6,TRBJ1-2,CASRPTGKAYGYTF
NA,TRBV5-8,TRBJ1-5,CASSLAWGQGGNQPQHF
NA,TRBV5-1,TRBJ1-1,CASSWGPTGNTEAFF
NA,TRBV2,TRBJ1-4,CASSGKGAREKLFF
NA,TRBV7-8,TRBJ1-1,CASSLAGVATNTEAFF
many,TRBV5-6,TRBJ1-2,CASSPGTANYGYTF
NA,TRBV5-1,TRBJ1-4,CASSTGQGGKLFF
NA,TRBV3-1/TRBV3-2,TRBJ1-6,CASSQDLLNNSPLHF
NA,TRBV6-5,TRBJ1-1,CASYLGQGNTEAFF
NA,TRBV29-1,TRBJ2-7,CSVRSGGLEDEQYF
NA,TRBV19,TRBJ1-5,CASSYRNQPQHF
NA,TRBV9,TRBJ1-2,CASSVDWDSPYGYTF
NA,TRBV7-9,TRBJ1-5,CASSSWAGDNQPQHF
NA,TRBV4-1,TRBJ1-2,CASSQEGTGRVNGYTF
NA,TRBV19,TRBJ2-5,CASSRGVPEETQYF
NA,TRBV10-3,TRBJ2-2,CAISEVEKTNTGELFF
once,TRBV30,TRBJ2-2,CAWSHGINTGELFF
few,TRBV7-8,TRBJ2-1,CASSLYTSGGFYNEQFF
NA,TRBV5-3,TRBJ2-7,CARSPAGQAYEQYF
NA,TRBV24-1,TRBJ2-7,CATSDPGQPYEQYF
NA,TRBV5-6,TRBJ1-2,CASSLGGIRGYTF
NA,TRBV5-1,TRBJ1-2,CASSLFPAADGYTF
NA,TRBV11-2,TRBJ2-3,CASSFKPTDTQYF
NA,TRBV27,TRBJ1-2,CATLSTRGQGATGYTF
NA,TRBV5-4,TRBJ2-7,CASSSTGASSYEQYF
NA,TRBV7-2,TRBJ1-2,CASSLGQGWIYGYTF
NA,TRBV6-4,TRBJ1-2,CASSDRGNHGYTF
medium-sized,TRBV21-1,TRBJ2-7,CASLTYGGAAYEQYF
NA,TRBV5-1,TRBJ1-2,CASSSTVDGYTF
NA,TRBV2,TRBJ1-3,CASSVKEANTIYF
NA,TRBV6-4,TRBJ2-3,CASSPTSGGAPDTQYF
NA,TRBV5-1,TRBJ2-1,CASSLDASGGGNEQFF
NA,TRBV5-1,TRBJ2-5,CASSSTGAQETQYF
NA,TRBV5-6,TRBJ2-5,CASSFKTSGAYQETQYF
few,TRBV7-6,TRBJ2-7,CASSSGENQYF
NA,TRBV5-8,TRBJ2-7,CASTPDYMSSYEQYF